Shown below are 10 T cell receptor beta chains from a single sample sequenced in a study of T-cell reconstitution after alpha-beta-depleted transplantation in children (dated by TCRdb to the mid-2010s). Receptor amplification or capture employed PCR. The run used an Illumina HiSeq 2500. TCR library preparation used molecular barcoding, with unique molecular identifiers applied to normalize quantification of the TCRbeta repertoire. Using fastp trimming at Q25 and MiXCR clonotype assembly, TCRdb reanalyzed the public sequencing data and kept in-frame beta chains. Each entry is one CDR3 protein sequence, shown with its most common DNA and genes. Across this sample there are hundreds of thousands of distinct CDR3 sequences, with approximately 9.6% seen only once. The ten largest clonotypes hold roughly a tenth of the sample. Source: PBMCs from the stem cell graft donor, taken from the stem cell graft. These receptors originate from a human donor who donated a stem cell graft to a child with SCID.

This chain uses TRBV20-1 with TRBJ2-2; D tentatively fits TRBD1 or TRBD2 (5 bases each). Germline V gives CDR1 DFQATT, CDR2 SNEGSKA (reference sequence). This CDR3 contains 16 residues. V was cut by 2 bases and J by 0 bases, with 13 bases left in between. CDR3 residues: CSARWGRSANTGELFF. Written as DNA, the CDR3 is TGCAGTGCTAGATGGGGACGCTCCGCGAACACCGGGGAGCTGTTTTTT.

There are a few counts of this clonotype. The rearrangement uses TRBV20-1 and TRBJ2-2; D not resolved. V was clipped by 0 bases and J by 1 base, with 12 bases between them. Germline V CDR1 and CDR2: DFQATT, SNEGSKA (reference sequence). This CDR3 has 16 residues. The CDR3 sequence is CSARDLAGENTGELFF. Here the CDR3 DNA reads TGCAGTGCTAGAGATCTCGCTGGGGAGAACACCGGGGAGCTGTTTTTT.

As DNA, the CDR3 is TGTGCCAGCAGTTACTCGGGTAGCGGGGGGTTAGAGACCCAGTACTTC. Translated: CASSYSGSGGLETQYF. J is TRBJ2-5 and V is TRBV6-5, with 10 bases identical to TRBD2. The CDR3 is made up of 16 amino acids. Germline CDR1 is MNHEY and CDR2 is SVGAGI. The V and J ends lost 0 bases and 4 bases, in that order; junction bases with no gene match: 5.

CDR3 amino acids: CASSFFLPRQGSQETQYF. CDR3 nucleotide sequence: TGTGCCAGCAGTTTTTTTCTCCCCCGACAGGGGTCCCAAGAGACCCAGTACTTC. J is TRBJ2-5 and V is TRBV12-3 or TRBV12-4, with TRBD1 matching 8 bases. The CDR3 contains 18 residues. V shed 3 bases, J shed 1 base, and the junction held 13 bases outside the gene matches.

V gene TRBV20-1 combines with J gene TRBJ1-5; D is possibly TRBD1 (5 bases). CDR3 size: 13 residues. In germline, CDR1 is DFQATT, CDR2 SNEGSKA (reference sequence). V shed 7 bases and J shed 5 bases, with 15 bases lying between them. The DNA of the CDR3 is TGCAGTGGGCGAGGGGATGGGGATCAGCCCCAGCATTTT. It yields the protein CSGRGDGDQPQHF.

V usage is TRBV5-1 and J usage is TRBJ2-7; TRBD1 might be the D (6 bases). The CDR3 consists of 12 residues. Germline CDR1 reads SGHRS; CDR2 reads YFSETQ. Trimming removed 3 bases at V and 6 bases at J, with 10 bases between. The CDR3 protein is CASSSNRVEQYF. The CDR3 DNA sequence: TGCGCCAGCAGCTCTAACAGGGTCGAGCAGTACTTC.

This clonotype was seen a few times. This sequence joins TRBV18 and TRBJ2-3; the D gene is possibly TRBD1 (5 bases). The CDR3 consists of 13 residues. Trimming removed 4 bases from V and 2 bases from J, with 7 bases in between. CDR1 and CDR2 (germline): KGHSH, LQKENI. The CDR3 coding sequence is TGTGCCAGCTCACAGGACATCACAGATACGCAGTATTTT. Protein: CASSQDITDTQYF.

The chain combines TRBV20-1 with TRBJ1-4; no reliable D call. CDR1 is DFQATT, CDR2 SNEGSKA, per germline (reference sequence). V was clipped by 5 bases and J by 13 bases, with 26 bases between them. The CDR3 totals 15 residues. DNA of the CDR3: TGCAGTGCTCCCGTAAATACAGAAGCCAAAACCGGACTGTTTTTT. It translates to CSAPVNTEAKTGLFF.

This clonotype has at least ten counts. The junction differs from germline at one of its ends, possibly a read error. This chain uses TRBV5-1 with TRBJ2-1, with D perhaps TRBD1 or TRBD2 (5 bases each). Per the germline V gene, CDR1 is SGHRS and CDR2 is YFSETQ. The CDR3 loop spans 13 amino acids. DNA for the CDR3: TGTGCCAGCAGTTTGGGACCTTATAATGAGCAGTTCTTC. Translated, it gives CASSLGPYNEQFF.

This clonotype was observed a few times. The V and J genes are TRBV5-1 and TRBJ2-3; 8 bases align to TRBD2. The CDR3 has 15 residues. Trimming removed 4 bases from V and 3 bases from J; junction bases left unmatched: 7. Germline CDR1 reads SGHRS; CDR2 reads YFSETQ. In nucleotides, the CDR3 is TGCGCCAGCAGCCCCGGGGGGGGTGATACAGATACGCAGTATTTT. It specifies CASSPGGGDTDTQYF.